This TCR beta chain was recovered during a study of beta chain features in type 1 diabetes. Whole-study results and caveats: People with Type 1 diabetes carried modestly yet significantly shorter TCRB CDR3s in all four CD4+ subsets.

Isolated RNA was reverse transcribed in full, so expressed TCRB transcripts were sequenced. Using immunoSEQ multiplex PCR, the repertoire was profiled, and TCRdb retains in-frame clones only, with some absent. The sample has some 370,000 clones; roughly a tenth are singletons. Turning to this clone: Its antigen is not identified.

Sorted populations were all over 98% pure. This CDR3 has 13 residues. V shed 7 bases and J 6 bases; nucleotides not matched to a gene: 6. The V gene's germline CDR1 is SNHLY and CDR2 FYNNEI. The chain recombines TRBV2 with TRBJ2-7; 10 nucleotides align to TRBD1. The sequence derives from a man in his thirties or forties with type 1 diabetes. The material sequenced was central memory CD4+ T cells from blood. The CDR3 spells CASTRDRGSEQYF. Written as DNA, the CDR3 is TGTGCCAGCACTCGGGACAGGGGATCCGAGCAGTACTTC.